Below, 20 T cell receptor beta chains from the same sample are listed, as sequenced in a study of glioma-infiltrating T cells. TCR alpha and beta CDR3 regions were amplified from RNA using iRepertoire nested multiplex PCR. TCRdb re-called the multiplex PCR reads with MiXCR, one entry per CDR3 protein. The table has tens of thousands of distinct CDR3 sequences, about 23% seen once. The specimen was glioma tissue, nonneoplastic brain tissue, or PBMCs (not recorded which). The receptors shown here come from a human donor with low-grade glioma or glioblastoma, undergoing nonglioma brain surgery, or in good health (not recorded which).

This clonotype was recorded a few times. The chain's CDR3 is CASSLFLGATYGYTF. The CDR3 DNA reads as TGTGCCAGCAGCTTATTTCTGGGGGCTACCTATGGCTACACCTTC. This sequence joins TRBV7-9 and TRBJ1-2; possible D gene TRBD1, 6 bases. Germline V gene lookup returns CDR1 SEHNR and CDR2 FQNEAQ (reference sequence). Trimming left V 2 bases short and J 4 bases short, with 14 bases between. CDR3 length: 15 amino acids.

The chain combines TRBV9 with TRBJ2-1; D gene ambiguous. There are 15 residues in the CDR3. CDR1 is SGDLS, CDR2 YYNGEE, per germline. Trimming removed 0 bases from V and 0 bases from J, with 7 bases in between. The CDR3 coding sequence is TGTGCCAGCAGCGTAGCCAGGTACTCCTACAATGAGCAGTTCTTC. Translating gives CASSVARYSYNEQFF.

This clonotype was observed at least ten times. The genes are TRBV7-9 and TRBJ1-5, with 7 positions matching TRBD1. J gave up 5 bases and V 6 bases, and 10 bases lay outside the gene matches. CDR3 length: 15 amino acids. Germline CDR1 is SEHNR and CDR2 is FQNEAQ (reference sequence). The CDR3, as DNA: TGTGCCAGCAGTTCTGGACAGGTCCAATATCAGCCCCAGCATTTT. Translation: CASSSGQVQYQPQHF.

This clonotype showed up many times. DNA of the CDR3: TGTGCCAGCAGTGGGAACTTAGCTAGCACAGATACGCAGTATTTT. Its protein is CASSGNLASTDTQYF. This chain connects TRBV7-2 to TRBJ2-3; no firm D call. This CDR3 region has 15 residues. V was shortened by 6 bases and J by 0 bases, with 13 bases between the two germline ends. Germline-derived CDR1 and CDR2 are SGHTA and FQGNSA.

This clonotype was detected ten times or more. This chain uses TRBV7-2 with TRBJ1-1, with TRBD1 as a possible D gene (6 bases). V shed 5 bases and J shed 10 bases, with 20 bases lying between them. The CDR3 extends over 14 amino acids. Looked up from germline, CDR1 is SGHTA and CDR2 is FQGNSA. The CDR3 is CASSKNLGGGAAFF. DNA of the CDR3: TGTGCCAGCAGCAAAAACCTTGGGGGGGGGGCAGCTTTCTTT.

This clonotype was recorded many times. CDR3: CSALKEGISTDTQYF. The CDR3 DNA reads as TGCAGTGCCCTTAAGGAGGGAATTAGCACAGATACGCAGTATTTT. The V and J genes are TRBV20-1 and TRBJ2-3; perhaps TRBD2 as D (6 bases). The V end was cut by 6 bases, the J end by 0 bases, with 16 bases between. Germline-derived CDR1 and CDR2 are DFQATT and SNEGSKA (reference sequence). This CDR3 has 15 amino acids.

The chain is built from TRBV12-3 or TRBV12-4 and TRBJ1-3, with a possible D match to TRBD1 (5 bases). The CDR3 runs 15 residues. Trimming left V 3 bases short and J 2 bases short, with 11 bases between. This CDR3 reads CASSFGRGPGNTIYF. CDR3 coding DNA: TGTGCCAGCAGTTTCGGTAGGGGACCTGGAAACACCATATATTTT.

Concerning this clonotype: Relative to the germline gene, one junction end is altered; a read error may explain this. The V and J genes are TRBV2 and TRBJ1-2, with 7 nucleotides matching TRBD1. Germline lookup yields CDR1 SNHLY and CDR2 FYNNEI. The CDR3 totals 16 residues. The CDR3 nucleotides are TGTACCAGCAGACCGCTTACCGGGACAGCCTTCTATGGCTACACCTTC. This sequence encodes CTSRPLTGTAFYGYTF.

A word on this clonotype: Possible read error: a much larger clone is one base away. This is likely a read error, given that the CDR3 carries no conserved phenylalanine or tryptophan at its end. The chain links TRBV27 to TRBJ2-2; TRBD2 is a possible D gene (5 bases). The CDR3 length is 14 residues. Germline-derived CDR1 and CDR2 are MNHEY and SMNVEV (reference sequence). Trimming stripped 8 bases from V and 1 base from J, with 11 bases between. CDR3 residues: CASRGPQNTGELFC. The CDR3 bases are TGTGCCAGCCGAGGGCCCCAGAACACCGGGGAGCTGTTTTGT.

The table lists this clonotype with many counts. This chain links TRBV29-1 with TRBJ2-1; 11 bases map to TRBD2. Germline-derived CDR1 and CDR2 are SQVTM and ANQGSEA. The J segment lost 6 bases and the V segment lost 5 bases, leaving 6 bases of the junction unmatched. The CDR3 is made up of 14 amino acids. CDR3 in amino acids: CSVRAGTSGNEQFF. CDR3 sequence (DNA): TGCAGCGTTCGAGCCGGGACTAGCGGCAATGAGCAGTTCTTC.

A word on this clonotype: A junction end diverges from the germline sequence, so it may reflect a read error. The V and J genes are TRBV11-2 and TRBJ2-7; TRBD1 or TRBD2 may be the D gene (5 bases each). Germline CDR1 reads SGHAT; CDR2 reads FQNNGV. This CDR3 region has 14 residues. The CDR3 coding sequence is TGTACCAGCAGCCTAGGGACCCAGTCCTACGAGCAGTACTTC. Protein product: CTSSLGTQSYEQYF.

This chain connects TRBV10-1 to TRBJ2-1; possible D gene TRBD2, 6 bases. V lost 6 bases and J lost 2, with 14 bases in between. CDR1 is WNHNN, CDR2 SYGVQD, per germline (reference sequence). This CDR3 is 15 amino acids long. The DNA of the CDR3 is TGCGCCAGCAGCGTATCGTGGGGGGCCTACAATGAGCAGTTCTTC. It translates to CASSVSWGAYNEQFF.

There are many counts of this clonotype. The chain uses TRBV6-1 and TRBJ1-1; D unclear. The CDR3 contains 12 residues. The germline gives CDR1 MNHNS, CDR2 SASEGT. Trimming removed 5 bases at V and 5 bases at J, with 9 bases between. The CDR3 sequence: CASSLPGTEAFF. DNA for the CDR3: TGTGCCAGCAGTCTACCGGGGACTGAAGCTTTCTTT.

This clonotype qualifies as medium-sized. This sequence joins TRBV2 and TRBJ1-2; a possible D gene is TRBD1 (6 bases). The CDR3 loop spans 13 amino acids. Trimming left V 2 bases short and J 4 bases short, with 8 bases between. Germline V CDR1 and CDR2: SNHLY, FYNNEI. The CDR3 nucleotides are TGTGCCAGCAGTGAACAGGGGAGCTATGGCTACACCTTC. Translated, it gives CASSEQGSYGYTF.

This clonotype was seen many times. The chain is built from TRBV4-1 and TRBJ2-5; D call uncertain. The CDR3 loop spans 15 amino acids. In germline, CDR1 is MGHRA, CDR2 YSYEKL. V lost 0 bases and J 3 bases, leaving 11 bases between the germline ends. CDR3 residues: CASSQDLLVKETQYF. The CDR3 region has the DNA TGCGCCAGCAGCCAAGATCTCCTAGTTAAAGAGACCCAGTACTTC.

This clonotype was counted at least ten times. V and J are TRBV18 and TRBJ2-3, with a tentative D call TRBD2 (6 bases). CDR3 length equals 14 residues. Germline V gives CDR1 KGHSH, CDR2 LQKENI. V shed 4 bases and J shed 4 bases, with 12 bases lying between them. CDR3 in amino acids: CASSLGSRADTQYF. For the CDR3, the DNA is TGTGCCAGCTCACTCGGGAGTAGGGCAGATACGCAGTATTTT.

This clonotype occurred many times. The chain uses TRBV2 and TRBJ2-3, with 10 bases fitting TRBD1. CDR1 and CDR2 (germline): SNHLY, FYNNEI. CDR3 length: 18 amino acids. J lost 4 bases, V lost 6 bases, and 16 bases had no gene match. CDR3 region: CASSRAGQGLLGADTQYF. CDR3 sequence (DNA): TGTGCCAGCAGCCGCGCGGGACAGGGGCTCCTAGGCGCAGATACGCAGTATTTT.

This clonotype occurred many times. The V and J genes are TRBV7-7 and TRBJ1-5; TRBD1 aligns across 9 bases. Germline CDR1 and CDR2: SSHAT and FNYEAQ (reference sequence). The CDR3 has 15 residues. V lost 6 bases to trimming and J lost 6 bases; unmatched junction nucleotides: 9. This chain's CDR3 is CASRWDRASAQPQHF. The CDR3 nucleotides read TGTGCCAGCAGGTGGGACAGGGCGAGTGCTCAGCCCCAGCATTTT.

Turning to this clonotype: This sequence may be a read error, since a much larger clone differs from it by one base. V usage is TRBV7-9 and J usage is TRBJ2-3; D might be TRBD2 (6 bases). The V end lost 1 base, the J end lost 6 bases, and 11 bases lay between the germline ends. The CDR3 runs to 14 residues. Per germline, CDR1 SEHNR and CDR2 FQNEAQ (reference sequence). The CDR3 region is CASSLGVGLDTQYF. CDR3 DNA sequence: TGTGCCAGCAGCTTAGGAGTGGGACTGGATACGCAGTATTTT. The variable domain in full, completed from reference TRBV7-9 and TRBJ2-3, reads DTGVSQNPRHKITKRGQNVTFRCDPISEHNRLYWYRQTLGQGPEFLTYFQNEAQLEKSRLLSDRFSAERPKGSFSTLEIQRTEQGDSAMYLCASSLGVGLDTQYFGPGTRLTVL.

This clonotype has just a few counts. The V call is TRBV5-1, the J call TRBJ2-3, with D perhaps matching TRBD1 (5 bases). The CDR3 totals 13 residues. Looked up from germline, CDR1 is SGHRS and CDR2 is YFSETQ. Deletions cut 1 base from V and 5 bases from J, with 8 bases between. The CDR3 protein is CASSLRQQDTQYF. The DNA of the CDR3 is TGCGCCAGCAGCTTGAGACAGCAAGATACGCAGTATTTT.